These 22 T cell receptor beta chains share one sample of origin, sequenced in a study of T cell responses to AZD1222 COVID-19 vaccine. Here immunoSEQ multiplex PCR was the method, and the copy in TCRdb shows in-frame clones only, minus some. Among roughly 140,000 clones, roughly 90% were seen once, and the ten largest hold about 1.5%. Here the sequenced sample was peripheral blood, taken 28 days after the second AZD1222 dose. The receptors here all came from an adult who received the AZD1222 COVID-19 vaccine.

The gene calls are TRBV3-1 (or the pseudogene TRBV3-2) and TRBJ1-4; TRBD1 matches at 7 bases. V lost 6 bases, J lost 6 bases, and 7 bases stayed unmatched. The CDR3 runs 14 residues. Germline V CDR1 and CDR2: LGHDT, YNNKEL (reference sequence). The CDR3 protein is CASRHRGSDEKLFF. CDR3 nucleotide sequence: TGTGCCAGCAGACACAGGGGCAGCGATGAAAAACTGTTTTTT.

This CDR3 reads CSVCSGDNEKLFF. The CDR3 region has the DNA TGCAGCGTTTGTTCTGGGGATAATGAAAAACTGTTTTTT. The chain has TRBV29-1 and TRBJ1-4; D is uncertain. CDR1 SQVTM and CDR2 ANQGSEA come from the germline V gene. The CDR3 totals 13 residues. Trimming took off 5 bases at V and 4 bases at J, with 11 bases between the two ends.

This clone was counted once. The chain recombines TRBV30 with TRBJ2-7; D unclear. The V end was cut by 0 bases, the J end by 3 bases, with 15 bases between. The CDR3 is 15 residues long. The V gene's germline CDR1 is GTSNPN and CDR2 SVGIG (reference sequence). CDR3 sequence: CAWSVPPSGRYEQYF. DNA for the CDR3: TGTGCCTGGAGTGTACCTCCCTCCGGCCGCTACGAGCAGTACTTC.

The chain employs TRBV5-1 and TRBJ2-3; a weak D match, TRBD2 (6 bases). Germline CDR1 SGHRS, CDR2 YFSETQ. The V end was cut by 3 bases, the J end by 8 bases, with 16 bases between. CDR3 size: 14 residues. In nucleotides, the CDR3 is TGCGCCAGCAGCTCCTTAGCGGTATCCGTTACGCAGTATTTT. It translates to CASSSLAVSVTQYF.

The chain links TRBV19 to TRBJ1-4; D may be TRBD1 (6 bases). The CDR3 totals 14 residues. The germline CDR1 and CDR2 sequences are LNHDA and SQIVND (reference sequence). Trimming removed 7 bases at V and 3 bases at J, with 12 bases between. Here the CDR3 reads CASKLTGPNEKLFF. The CDR3 DNA sequence: TGTGCCAGTAAACTTACAGGGCCTAATGAAAAACTGTTTTTT.

The V gene is TRBV3-1 (or the pseudogene TRBV3-2), the J gene TRBJ2-1, with 9 bases lining up with TRBD2. After removal of 4 bases from V and 9 bases from J, the junction contained 10 bases not matched to a gene. CDR1 is LGHDT and CDR2 is YNNKEL in the germline V gene (reference sequence). The CDR3 has 15 residues. The CDR3, as DNA: TGTGCCAGCAGCCTGGGGCGCGGGGGGGCCGGTGAGCAGTTCTTC. Encoded protein: CASSLGRGGAGEQFF.

This clone has only one observation. This chain links TRBV2 with TRBJ2-5; possibly TRBD1 or TRBD2 for D (6 bases each). Germline-derived CDR1 and CDR2 are SNHLY and FYNNEI. This CDR3 has 13 amino acids. Trimming shortened V by 8 bases and J by 4 bases, and 14 bases separated the two germline ends. This chain's CDR3 is CASRGQGGETQYF. For the CDR3, the DNA is TGTGCCAGCCGGGGGCAGGGCGGAGAGACCCAGTACTTC.

This clone appeared once. J is TRBJ2-7 and V is TRBV6-1; TRBD1 aligns across 11 bases. The CDR3 is 15 residues long. Losses at the gene ends were 3 bases for V and 5 bases for J; bases not matched to a gene: 6. Germline lookup yields CDR1 MNHNS and CDR2 SASEGT. In DNA form, the CDR3 reads TGTGCCAGCAGTGACCGATGGGGACAGGGGGACGAGCAGTACTTC. Amino acid sequence: CASSDRWGQGDEQYF.

The V gene is TRBV7-3, the J gene TRBJ2-1, with D unresolved. From germline, CDR1 is SGHTA and CDR2 FQGTGA. Trimming removed 2 bases at V and 2 bases at J, with 7 bases between. This CDR3 has 14 residues. The DNA for the CDR3 is TGTGCCAGCAGCTTACAAGGAACCTACAATGAGCAGTTCTTC. It encodes CASSLQGTYNEQFF. Filled out from reference TRBV7-3 and TRBJ2-1, the complete variable domain reads GAGVSQTPSNKVTEKGKYVELRCDPISGHTALYWYRQSLGQGPEFLIYFQGTGAADDSGLPNDRFFAVRPEGSVSTLKIQRTERGDSAVYLCASSLQGTYNEQFFGPGTRLTVL.

The chain couples TRBV11-2 to TRBJ2-5; unclear D gene. The CDR3 consists of 14 residues. Germline values: CDR1 SGHAT, CDR2 FQNNGV. V lost 4 bases to trimming and J lost 4 bases, with 13 bases between them. CDR3 sequence: CASSSQVDRETQYF. In DNA form, the CDR3 reads TGTGCCAGCAGCTCCCAAGTTGATCGAGAGACCCAGTACTTC.

The CDR3 loop is CASTMGLLVLPKNTGELFF. In DNA form, the CDR3 reads TGCGCCAGCACCATGGGGTTGTTGGTACTACCCAAGAACACCGGGGAGCTGTTTTTT. The chain joins TRBV5-1 to TRBJ2-2; D remains unclear. V was shortened by 6 bases and J by 1 base, with 25 bases between the two germline ends. CDR1 is SGHRS, CDR2 YFSETQ, per germline. CDR3 length: 19 residues.

The chain is built from TRBV4-2 and TRBJ1-2; the D gene is possibly TRBD1 (5 bases). The germline V gene encodes CDR1 LGHNA and CDR2 YNFKEQ. This CDR3 is 14 amino acids long. V lost 2 bases to trimming and J lost 4 bases, with 11 bases between them. CDR3 sequence: CASSQSERGYGYTF. DNA of the CDR3: TGTGCCAGCAGCCAAAGCGAAAGGGGCTATGGCTACACCTTC.

V usage is TRBV27 and J usage is TRBJ2-3; D is unclear. There are 11 residues in the CDR3. The V gene lost 5 bases and the J gene lost 0 bases, with 0 bases spanning the gap. The germline gives CDR1 MNHEY, CDR2 SMNVEV (reference sequence). The CDR3 protein is CASSSTDTQYF. The CDR3 DNA reads as TGTGCCAGCAGTAGCACAGATACGCAGTATTTT.

The J gene is TRBJ2-3, the V gene TRBV9, with D perhaps being TRBD1 or TRBD2 (6 bases each). Germline loops: CDR1 SGDLS, CDR2 YYNGEE. CDR3 size: 16 residues. Trimming pared 4 bases from V and 6 bases from J, leaving 21 bases between. In DNA, the CDR3 is TGTGCCAGCAGCCCGGGGGCCACTACAGGGAGGGATACGCAGTATTTT. Translated, it gives CASSPGATTGRDTQYF.

V and J are TRBV6-5 and TRBJ2-6, with TRBD2 matching 7 bases. CDR1 MNHEY and CDR2 SVGAGI come from the germline V gene. CDR3 size: 15 residues. The V and J ends lost 5 bases and 1 base, in that order; junction bases with no gene match: 2. The CDR3 DNA reads TGTGCCAGCAGTCGAGCGGGGTCTGGGGCCAACGTCCTGACTTTC. Amino acid sequence: CASSRAGSGANVLTF.

The J gene is TRBJ2-2, the V gene TRBV4-2; tentatively, D is TRBD2 (5 bases). With 4 bases removed from V and 6 bases from J, the gap between germline ends came to 15 bases. The germline CDR1 and CDR2 sequences are LGHNA and YNFKEQ. The CDR3 is 15 residues long. As DNA, the CDR3 is TGTGCCAGCAGCCGGGAAGCGGACCTGGCCGGGGAGCTGTTTTTT. As protein: CASSREADLAGELFF.

This chain uses TRBV5-5 with TRBJ1-1; D remains ambiguous. CDR1 is SGHKS and CDR2 is YYEKEE in the germline V gene (reference sequence). CDR3 length: 14 residues. The V and J ends lost 4 bases and 2 bases respectively, with 12 bases between them. CDR3 residues: CASSPTGGNTEAFF. The CDR3 nucleotides are TGTGCCAGCAGCCCAACGGGAGGAAACACTGAAGCTTTCTTT. The complete variable domain, with remaining parts taken from reference TRBV5-5 and TRBJ1-1, reads DAGVTQSPTHLIKTRGQQVTLRCSPISGHKSVSWYQQVLGQGPQFIFQYYEKEERGRGNFPDRFSARQFPNYSSELNVNALLLGDSALYLCASSPTGGNTEAFFGQGTRLTVV.

This chain joins TRBV7-2 and TRBJ2-1, with D perhaps TRBD2 (6 bases). V lost 1 base to trimming and J lost 7 bases, with 8 bases between them. This CDR3 has 13 residues. The germline V gene has CDR1 SGHTA and CDR2 FQGNSA. This CDR3 is CASSLVLANEQFF. The CDR3, as DNA: TGTGCCAGCAGCTTAGTTCTAGCGAATGAGCAGTTCTTC.

This rearrangement joins TRBV6-5 to TRBJ1-1; D is undetermined. The CDR3 totals 15 residues. V dropped 7 bases and J dropped 1 base, with 16 bases sitting between them. Per the germline V gene, CDR1 is MNHEY and CDR2 is SVGAGI. For the CDR3, the DNA is TGTGCCAGCATAGAAAGCTTACGACGGAACACTGAAGCTTTCTTT. Translation: CASIESLRRNTEAFF.

The rearrangement uses TRBV10-3 and TRBJ2-1, with D possibly matching TRBD2 (5 bases). V was clipped by 2 bases and J by 4 bases, with 12 bases between them. Per germline, CDR1 ENHRY and CDR2 SYGVKD. CDR3 length: 15 residues. The CDR3 sequence is CAISENELEYNEQFF. CDR3 in DNA: TGTGCCATCAGTGAGAACGAACTAGAATACAATGAGCAGTTCTTC.

This clone has only one observation. The chain links TRBV5-4 to TRBJ1-4; 10 positions match TRBD1. CDR1 and CDR2 from the germline V gene are SGHNT and YYREEE (reference sequence). The V gene end was trimmed by 0 bases and the J gene end by 9 bases; junction bases not matched to a gene: 8. The CDR3 extends over 16 amino acids. The CDR3 nucleotides read TGTGCCAGCAGCTTGGATCCGGACAGGGGGGCGAAAAAACTGTTTTTT. Amino acid sequence: CASSLDPDRGAKKLFF.

This chain connects TRBV28 to TRBJ1-2; TRBD1 agrees at 7 bases. This CDR3 has 18 amino acids. CDR1 and CDR2 (germline): MDHEN, SYDVKM. Trimming removed 7 bases from V and 3 bases from J; junction bases left unmatched: 20. The CDR3 coding sequence is TGTGCCAGCACTTCGGCGGGAGAGGGGGCGCCCGCTGACTATGGCTACACCTTC. It specifies CASTSAGEGAPADYGYTF.